This T cell receptor beta chain was sequenced for a study of vaccination and CD4 T cells after COVID-19. General study results and limits: Among convalescent patients, a median 86.3% of reactive clones emerged only after vaccination.

Trimming removed 6 bases from V and 8 bases from J, with 20 bases in between. The germline V gene encodes CDR1 MNHNS and CDR2 SASEGT. The CDR3 loop spans 15 amino acids. As concerns this clonotype: As yet, its antigen is unknown.

The Oncomine TCR Beta short-read assay was what sequenced the DNA obtained from cultured CD4+ T cells. Using the QIAamp micro DNA kit, genomic DNA was extracted from the CD4+ T cells that had been cultured. MiXCR, applied by TCRdb to the PCR reads, yields one record per CDR3 protein. The table records a few thousand distinct CDR3 sequences, roughly 40% of them present only once. The sample's treatment: approximately 11-day PBMC culture with coronavirus spike peptide pools or control peptides (ViraFEST assay). What was sequenced was CD4+ T cells from blood, cultured in vitro. The source of this sequence is a human donor who had recovered from COVID-19. This chain uses TRBV6-1 with TRBJ2-1; the D gene is possibly TRBD1 (6 bases). This CDR3 reads CASRGQGPPGDEQFF. CDR3 coding DNA: TGTGCCAGCAGGGGGCAGGGGCCCCCCGGAGATGAGCAGTTCTTC.